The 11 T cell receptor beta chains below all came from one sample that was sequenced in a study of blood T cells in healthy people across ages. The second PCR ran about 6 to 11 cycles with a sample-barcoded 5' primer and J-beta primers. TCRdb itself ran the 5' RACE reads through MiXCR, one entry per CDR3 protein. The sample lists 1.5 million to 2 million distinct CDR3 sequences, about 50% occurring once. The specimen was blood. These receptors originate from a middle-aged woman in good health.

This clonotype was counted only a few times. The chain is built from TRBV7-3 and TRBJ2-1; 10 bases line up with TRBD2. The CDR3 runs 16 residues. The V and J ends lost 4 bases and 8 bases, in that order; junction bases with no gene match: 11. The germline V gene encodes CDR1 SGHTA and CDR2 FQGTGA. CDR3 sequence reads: CASSSIAGGSRYEQFF. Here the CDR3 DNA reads TGTGCCAGCAGCTCCATAGCGGGGGGATCAAGGTATGAGCAGTTCTTC.

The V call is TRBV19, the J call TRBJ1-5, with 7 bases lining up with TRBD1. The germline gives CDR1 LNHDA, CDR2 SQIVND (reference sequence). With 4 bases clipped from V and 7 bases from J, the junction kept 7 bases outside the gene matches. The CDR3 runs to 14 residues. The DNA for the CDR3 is TGTGCCAGTAGTACCGGACAGGTGGGCCAGCCCCAGCATTTT. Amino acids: CASSTGQVGQPQHF.

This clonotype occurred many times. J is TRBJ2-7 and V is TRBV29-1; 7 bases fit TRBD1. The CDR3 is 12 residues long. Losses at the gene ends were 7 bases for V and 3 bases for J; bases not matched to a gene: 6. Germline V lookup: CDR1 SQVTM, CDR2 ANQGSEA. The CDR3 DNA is TGCAGCGGGGGACAGACAAACTACGAGCAGTACTTC. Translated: CSGGQTNYEQYF.

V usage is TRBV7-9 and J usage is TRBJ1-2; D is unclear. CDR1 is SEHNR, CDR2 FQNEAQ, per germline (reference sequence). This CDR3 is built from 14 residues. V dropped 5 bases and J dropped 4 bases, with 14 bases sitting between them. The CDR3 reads CASSPARHGYGYTF. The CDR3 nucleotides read TGTGCCAGCAGCCCAGCGAGGCACGGCTATGGCTACACCTTC.

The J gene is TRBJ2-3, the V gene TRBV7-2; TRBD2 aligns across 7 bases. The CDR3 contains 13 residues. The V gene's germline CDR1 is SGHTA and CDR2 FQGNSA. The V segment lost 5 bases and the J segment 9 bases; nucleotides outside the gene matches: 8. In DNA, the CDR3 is TGTGCCAGCAGCGCTCTCGTGGGAGGGACGCAGTATTTT. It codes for CASSALVGGTQYF.

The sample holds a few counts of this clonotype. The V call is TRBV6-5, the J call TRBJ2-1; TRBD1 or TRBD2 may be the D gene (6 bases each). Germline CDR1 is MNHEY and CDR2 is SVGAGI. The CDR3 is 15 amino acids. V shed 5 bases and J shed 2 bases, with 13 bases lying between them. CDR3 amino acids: CASSPGGPPYNEQFF. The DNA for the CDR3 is TGTGCCAGCAGTCCCGGGGGCCCTCCCTACAATGAGCAGTTCTTC.

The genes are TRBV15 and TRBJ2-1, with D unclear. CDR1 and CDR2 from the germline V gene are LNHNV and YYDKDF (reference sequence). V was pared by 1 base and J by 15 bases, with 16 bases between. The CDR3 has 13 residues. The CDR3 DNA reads TGTGCCACCAGCAGAGGGGCTTCAGGTCGACGGTTCTTC. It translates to CATSRGASGRRFF. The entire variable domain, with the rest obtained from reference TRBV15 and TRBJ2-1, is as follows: DAMVIQNPRYQVTQFGKPVTLSCSQTLNHNVMYWYQQKSSQAPKLLFHYYDKDFNNEADTPDNFQSRRPNTSFCFLDIRSPGLGDTAMYLCATSRGASGRRFFGPGTRLTVL.

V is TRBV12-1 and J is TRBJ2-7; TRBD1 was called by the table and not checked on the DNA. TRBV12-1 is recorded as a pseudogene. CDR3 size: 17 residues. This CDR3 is CASSNRDRGKEDYEQYF. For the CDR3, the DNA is TGTGCCAGCAGCAACCGGGACAGGGGGAAGGAGGACTACGAGCAGTACTTC.

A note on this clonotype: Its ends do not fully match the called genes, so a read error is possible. As DNA, the CDR3 is TGCGCCAGCAGGGAGGGGACAGGGAGAAAAGAGACCCAGTACTTC. Amino acid sequence: CASREGTGRKETQYF. This chain links TRBV6-5 with TRBJ2-7; TRBD1 matches 9 bases. The end of the DNA is better explained by TRBJ2-5, so the J call may be wrong. CDR3 length equals 15 residues. The germline gives CDR1 MNHEY, CDR2 SVGAGI.

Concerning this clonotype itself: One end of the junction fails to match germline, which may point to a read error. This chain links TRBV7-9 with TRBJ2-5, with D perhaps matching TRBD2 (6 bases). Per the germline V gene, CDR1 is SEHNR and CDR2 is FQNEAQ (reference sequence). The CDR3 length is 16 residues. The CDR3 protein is CANSFGSGGIQETQYF. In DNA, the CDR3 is TGTGCCAACAGCTTCGGTTCTGGGGGGATACAAGAGACCCAGTACTTC.

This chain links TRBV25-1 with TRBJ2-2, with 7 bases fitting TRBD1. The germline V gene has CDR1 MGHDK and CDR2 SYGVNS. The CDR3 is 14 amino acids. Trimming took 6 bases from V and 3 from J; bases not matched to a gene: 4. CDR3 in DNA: TGTGCCAGCAGCAAGACAGGGTACACCGGGGAGCTGTTTTTT. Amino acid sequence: CASSKTGYTGELFF.